These 20 T cell receptor beta chains were all obtained from the same sample, sequenced in a study of response to subunit inactivated influenza vaccine. One entry per CDR3 protein, called by TCRdb with MiXCR from the RT-PCR reads. The sample carries around 580,000 distinct CDR3 sequences, approximately 12% recorded once. Material: PBMCs from blood, obtained on the day of vaccination. Receptors were obtained from a man aged 50 to 59 who received an inactivated influenza vaccine.

The chain recombines TRBV5-6 with TRBJ1-1; a weak D match, TRBD1 (5 bases). The CDR3 length is 12 residues. Trimming left V 4 bases short and J 8 bases short, with 12 bases between. Germline CDR1 reads SGHDT; CDR2 reads YYEEEE. The DNA for the CDR3 is TGTGCCAGCAGCAAAACCGGGGCCGAAGCTTTCTTT. It is translated as CASSKTGAEAFF.

This clonotype was counted a few times. The genes are TRBV9 and TRBJ2-2; D unresolved. V gave up 0 bases and J gave up 0 bases, with 9 bases separating them. Germline loops: CDR1 SGDLS, CDR2 YYNGEE. The CDR3 is made up of 16 amino acids. CDR3: CASSVVGVANTGELFF. CDR3 nucleotide sequence: TGTGCCAGCAGCGTAGTCGGTGTCGCGAACACCGGGGAGCTGTTTTTT. Supplemented by reference TRBV9 and TRBJ2-2, the full variable domain reads DSGVTQTPKHLITATGQRVTLRCSPRSGDLSVYWYQQSLDQGLQFLIQYYNGEERAKGNILERFSAQQFPDLHSELNLSSLELGDSALYFCASSVVGVANTGELFFGEGSRLTVL.

The sample holds a few counts of this clonotype. The genes are TRBV5-1 and TRBJ2-7; D may be TRBD1 (5 bases). There are 14 residues in the CDR3. Looked up from germline, CDR1 is SGHRS and CDR2 is YFSETQ. V lost 2 bases and J lost 3, with 12 bases in between. The CDR3 region is CASSFLRGVYEQYF. CDR3 sequence (DNA): TGCGCCAGCAGCTTTCTAAGGGGTGTCTACGAGCAGTACTTC.

The chain joins TRBV5-1 to TRBJ2-5; D gene ambiguous. The CDR3 is 14 residues long. Trimming removed 0 bases from V and 1 base from J, with 7 bases in between. Germline lookup yields CDR1 SGHRS and CDR2 YFSETQ. The CDR3 bases are TGCGCCAGCAGCTTGGATCCGCGCCAAGAGACCCAGTACTTC. This translates into CASSLDPRQETQYF.

The chain employs TRBV5-1 and TRBJ1-6, with 7 bases aligning to TRBD1. Germline V gene data show CDR1 as SGHRS and CDR2 as YFSETQ. J lost 9 bases, V lost 0 bases, and 3 bases had no gene match. This CDR3 is 14 amino acids long. This CDR3 reads CASSLAGGGSPLHF. CDR3 DNA sequence: TGCGCCAGCAGCTTGGCAGGGGGAGGTTCACCCCTCCACTTT.

The chain uses TRBV12-3 or TRBV12-4 and TRBJ2-3; the D gene could be TRBD1 or TRBD2 (6 bases each). Between the trimmed V and J ends, which lost 2 bases and 5 bases, there was a span of 14 bases. The CDR3 totals 15 residues. The CDR3 sequence: CASSLRMGGGDTQYF. The DNA of the CDR3 is TGTGCCAGCAGTTTAAGGATGGGGGGCGGAGATACGCAGTATTTT.

The rearrangement links TRBV11-3 to TRBJ2-5, with D tentatively TRBD2 (7 bases). The CDR3 runs 14 residues. The V and J ends lost 6 bases and 1 base respectively, with 12 bases between them. CDR1 and CDR2 from the germline V gene are SGHNT and YENEEA. This CDR3 reads CASSPGGAQETQYF. The DNA for the CDR3 is TGTGCCAGCAGTCCTGGGGGGGCCCAAGAGACCCAGTACTTC.

In this sample, this clonotype turned up many times. V is TRBV20-1 and J is TRBJ2-7; 9 nucleotides match TRBD2. The CDR3 has 19 residues. CDR1 and CDR2 (germline): DFQATT, SNEGSKA (reference sequence). The J segment lost 7 bases and the V segment lost 1 base, leaving 23 bases of the junction unmatched. This CDR3 is CSARGAPGLALGGWGEQYF. The CDR3 DNA sequence: TGCAGTGCTAGAGGAGCGCCGGGACTAGCTCTTGGGGGCTGGGGGGAGCAGTACTTC.

This clonotype was seen only a few times. The rearrangement links TRBV28 to TRBJ2-1; 13 nucleotides line up with TRBD2. With V trimmed by 6 bases and J by 1 base, 3 bases remained unmatched. There are 16 residues in the CDR3. Germline assignment: CDR1 MDHEN and CDR2 SYDVKM. CDR3 sequence reads: CASSGLAGASYNEQFF. The CDR3 DNA reads as TGTGCCAGCAGCGGACTAGCGGGAGCTTCCTACAATGAGCAGTTCTTC. The full variable domain, rest sourced from reference TRBV28 and TRBJ2-1, is DVKVTQSSRYLVKRTGEKVFLECVQDMDHENMFWYRQDPGLGLRLIYFSYDVKMKEKGDIPEGYSVSREKKERFSLILESASTNQTSMYLCASSGLAGASYNEQFFGPGTRLTVL.

The CDR3 loop is CSAGGYRETHGDTEAFF. The CDR3 DNA is TGCAGTGCTGGCGGATACAGGGAAACCCACGGGGACACTGAAGCTTTCTTT. This rearrangement joins TRBV20-1 to TRBJ1-1, with D possibly TRBD1 on 6 matching bases. Deletions cut 5 bases from V and 3 bases from J, with 25 bases between. CDR1 and CDR2 from the germline V gene are DFQATT and SNEGSKA (reference sequence). The CDR3 covers 17 residues.

The rearrangement uses TRBV5-1 and TRBJ1-2; D may be TRBD1 (6 bases). The V end was cut by 4 bases, the J end by 2 bases, with 12 bases between. Germline CDR1 is SGHRS and CDR2 is YFSETQ. The CDR3 length is 14 residues. The CDR3 bases are TGCGCCAGCAGCAGGGGGGACCTAAACTATGGCTACACCTTC. It is translated as CASSRGDLNYGYTF.

CDR3 DNA: TGCAGTGCCGGGACGAGCGATGGCTACACCTTC. The encoded protein is CSAGTSDGYTF. This sequence joins TRBV20-1 and TRBJ1-2; D is perhaps TRBD1 (5 bases). Trimming pared 6 bases from V and 6 bases from J, leaving 11 bases between. The length of the CDR3 is 11 residues. Germline-derived CDR1 and CDR2 are DFQATT and SNEGSKA (reference sequence).

The chain combines TRBV20-1 with TRBJ2-1; unclear D gene. The length of the CDR3 is 15 residues. Deletions cut 0 bases from V and 9 bases from J, with 18 bases between. CDR1 is DFQATT and CDR2 is SNEGSKA in the germline V gene (reference sequence). CDR3 sequence (DNA): TGCAGTGCTAGAGACGCGCGTGGCCTAGTTCCTGAGCAGTTCTTC. Protein: CSARDARGLVPEQFF.

The chain joins TRBV7-2 to TRBJ2-1; 8 bases fit TRBD2. The V and J ends lost 2 bases and 2 bases, in that order; junction bases with no gene match: 5. Germline V gene data show CDR1 as SGHTA and CDR2 as FQGNSA. This CDR3 is built from 16 residues. CDR3 residues: CASSLSGRGTYNEQFF. The CDR3 region has the DNA TGTGCCAGCAGCTTATCCGGGAGGGGGACCTACAATGAGCAGTTCTTC.

The sample holds a few counts of this clonotype. The genes are TRBV9 and TRBJ2-3, with D unresolved. Per germline, CDR1 SGDLS and CDR2 YYNGEE. The V and J ends lost 4 bases and 5 bases respectively, with 14 bases between them. The CDR3 extends over 14 amino acids. The CDR3 here is CASSSLAPGDTQYF. In nucleotides, the CDR3 is TGTGCCAGCAGCTCTCTGGCCCCAGGAGATACGCAGTATTTT.

The V and J genes are TRBV7-2 and TRBJ2-1; perhaps TRBD2 as D (6 bases). In germline, CDR1 is SGHTA, CDR2 FQGNSA. V was pared by 1 base and J by 5 bases, with 15 bases between. This CDR3 region has 16 residues. The CDR3 nucleotides are TGTGCCAGCAGCTTAGGGGACTTGCTATTACACAATGAGCAGTTCTTC. The encoded protein is CASSLGDLLLHNEQFF.

This clonotype was recorded a few times. V usage is TRBV7-8 and J usage is TRBJ2-1, with D possibly TRBD1 on 5 matching bases. V lost 2 bases and J lost 0, with 11 bases in between. Germline V CDR1 and CDR2: SGHVS, FQNEAQ. The CDR3 is 16 residues long. The DNA for the CDR3 is TGTGCCAGCAGCTTAAGACAGCCAAGCTCCTACAATGAGCAGTTCTTC. As protein: CASSLRQPSSYNEQFF.

This clonotype was found a few times. V usage is TRBV6-2 or TRBV6-3 and J usage is TRBJ1-5, with 10 bases matching TRBD1. From germline, CDR1 is MNHEY and CDR2 SVGEGT. V lost 5 bases to trimming and J lost 7 bases; unmatched junction nucleotides: 5. CDR3 length equals 14 residues. CDR3 coding DNA: TGTGCCAGCAGTGCGGGACAGGGGTGGCAGCCCCAGCATTTT. Protein sequence: CASSAGQGWQPQHF.

This clonotype came up a few times. The rearrangement links TRBV28 to TRBJ2-7, with 7 bases that match TRBD2. The junction had 8 bases not matched to a gene; V was cut back by 6 bases and J by 0 bases. Germline V gives CDR1 MDHEN, CDR2 SYDVKM. The CDR3 contains 15 residues. The CDR3 reads CASRMEAGRSYEQYF. The CDR3, as DNA: TGTGCCAGCAGAATGGAAGCGGGGCGCTCCTACGAGCAGTACTTC.

The chain combines TRBV28 with TRBJ1-6; no firm D call. The germline V and J ends were trimmed by 6 bases and 0 bases, with 9 bases remaining between them. CDR1 and CDR2 from the germline V gene are MDHEN and SYDVKM. This CDR3 contains 15 residues. Written as DNA, the CDR3 is TGTGCCAGCAGGGAGTCAAGCTCCTATAATTCACCCCTCCACTTT. Amino acid sequence: CASRESSSYNSPLHF.